The subject of this entry is one T cell receptor (beta chain). The sample comes from a study of T cell changes during pregnancy in multiple sclerosis. The germline V and J ends were trimmed by 0 bases and 5 bases, with 17 bases remaining between them. The CDR3 runs to 17 residues. Germline lookup yields CDR1 GTSNPN and CDR2 SVGIG (reference sequence). Produced via immunoSEQ multiplex PCR; TCRdb's table is partial and in-frame only. The repertoire holds fewer than 55,000 clones, 85% to 90% seen once, with 5% to 5.5% in the top ten. Specimen: peripheral blood, collected after pregnancy. The TCR was taken from a female donor in good health, enrolled as a control in a pregnancy study. The rearrangement uses TRBV30 and TRBJ1-6; a weak D match, TRBD1 (5 bases). The CDR3 sequence: CAWSVRVIGGDNSPLHF. Written as DNA, the CDR3 is TGTGCCTGGAGTGTACGAGTAATCGGGGGGGATAATTCACCCCTCCACTTT.